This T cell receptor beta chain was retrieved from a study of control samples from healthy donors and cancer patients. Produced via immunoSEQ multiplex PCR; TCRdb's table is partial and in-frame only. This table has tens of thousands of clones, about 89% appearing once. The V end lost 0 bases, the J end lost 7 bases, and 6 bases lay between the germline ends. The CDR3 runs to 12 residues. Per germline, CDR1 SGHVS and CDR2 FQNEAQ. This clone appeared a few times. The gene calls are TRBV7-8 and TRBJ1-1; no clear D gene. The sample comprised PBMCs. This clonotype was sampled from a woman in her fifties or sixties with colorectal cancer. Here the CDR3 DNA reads TGTGCCAGCAGCTTAGCAGGGTATGAAGCTTTCTTT. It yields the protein CASSLAGYEAFF.